The 20 T cell receptor beta chains reported below all come from one sample, sequenced in a study of cytomegalovirus exposure and HLA in healthy donors. The PCR ran on 60 Vbeta and 13 Jbeta primers. Measured with immunoSEQ multiplex PCR; TCRdb has only the in-frame clones, and not every one. The sample holds some 120,000 clones; around 80% are singletons and the top ten take roughly a tenth. The source material was PBMCs. Receptors were obtained from a man under 40 in good health and CMV-seropositive.

The rearrangement uses TRBV4-1 and TRBJ2-7, with 7 positions matching TRBD2. The CDR3 loop spans 16 amino acids. The J segment lost 3 bases and the V segment lost 0 bases, leaving 8 bases of the junction unmatched. Germline V CDR1 and CDR2: MGHRA, YSYEKL. The CDR3 spells CASSQDWASGDYEQYF. In DNA, the CDR3 is TGCGCCAGCAGCCAAGATTGGGCTAGCGGAGACTACGAGCAGTACTTC.

This clone was detected a few times. The chain couples TRBV5-5 to TRBJ1-2, with D perhaps TRBD1 (6 bases). CDR1 is SGHKS, CDR2 YYEKEE, per germline (reference sequence). V was trimmed by 6 bases and J by 2 bases, leaving 17 bases between them. This CDR3 region has 15 residues. CDR3 residues: CASTISGVRNYGYTF. The DNA of the CDR3 is TGTGCCAGCACCATATCAGGGGTTCGGAACTATGGCTACACCTTC.

V is TRBV9 and J is TRBJ1-3, with 8 bases fitting TRBD1. Germline loops: CDR1 SGDLS, CDR2 YYNGEE. This CDR3 region has 14 residues. V dropped 6 bases and J dropped 3; count of bases not matched to a gene: 5. The CDR3 region is CASTPGQDGNTIYF. The CDR3 region has the DNA TGTGCCAGCACTCCGGGACAGGATGGAAACACCATATATTTT.

The chain joins TRBV2 to TRBJ1-3, with no clear D. The CDR3 contains 14 residues. V shed 6 bases and J shed 0 bases, with 9 bases lying between them. Per germline, CDR1 SNHLY and CDR2 FYNNEI. CDR3 nucleotides: TGTGCCAGCAGGAGCCCCCACTCTGGAAACACCATATATTTT. It translates to CASRSPHSGNTIYF.

This clone was observed a single time. The genes are TRBV9 and TRBJ2-2, with D possibly being TRBD2 (6 bases). Trimming removed 0 bases from V and 4 bases from J, with 10 bases in between. The germline gives CDR1 SGDLS, CDR2 YYNGEE. The CDR3 has 15 residues. For the CDR3, the DNA is TGTGCCAGCAGCGTAGTAGCGGATCCCACCGGGGAGCTGTTTTTT. This codes for CASSVVADPTGELFF.

The gene calls are TRBV4-3 and TRBJ1-1, with 11 bases fitting TRBD1. V shed 2 bases, J shed 0 bases, and the junction held 11 bases outside the gene matches. The CDR3 is 19 residues long. The germline CDR1 and CDR2 sequences are LGHNA and YSLEER. CDR3 in DNA: TGCGCCAGCAGCCAATGGGTCGGGACAGGGGGGCAAATGAACACTGAAGCTTTCTTT. Translating gives CASSQWVGTGGQMNTEAFF.

On this clone itself: At one end, the junction sequence differs from germline, possibly due to a read error. The CDR3 nucleotides are TGTGCTAGCAGCCTGGGACTAGCGGACTGGGAGCAGTTCTTC. Amino acid sequence: CASSLGLADWEQFF. This sequence joins TRBV7-7 and TRBJ2-1; 11 bases fit TRBD2. The germline V gene encodes CDR1 SSHAT and CDR2 FNYEAQ (reference sequence). CDR3 length: 14 residues.

This chain uses TRBV19 with TRBJ1-2, with D perhaps matching TRBD1 (6 bases). Trimming pared 4 bases from V and 4 bases from J, leaving 13 bases between. The CDR3 spans 14 residues. The germline CDR1 and CDR2 sequences are LNHDA and SQIVND (reference sequence). The CDR3 spells CASSTDSRAYGYTF. In DNA form, the CDR3 reads TGTGCCAGTAGTACGGACAGCCGGGCCTATGGCTACACCTTC. Full variable domain (remainder filled in from reference TRBV19 and TRBJ1-2): DGGITQSPKYLFRKEGQNVTLSCEQNLNHDAMYWYRQDPGQGLRLIYYSQIVNDFQKGDIAEGYSVSREKKESFPLTVTSAQKNPTAFYLCASSTDSRAYGYTFGSGTRLTVV.

The table lists this clone with a few counts. This chain links TRBV6-1 with TRBJ2-7; unclear D gene. Trimming took off 4 bases at V and 5 bases at J, with 15 bases between the two ends. The CDR3 contains 14 residues. CDR1 and CDR2 from the germline V gene are MNHNS and SASEGT. This CDR3 reads CASSGLPLRDEQYF. In DNA, the CDR3 is TGTGCCAGCAGTGGTCTTCCTTTGAGAGACGAGCAGTACTTC.

This clone has a single count. The chain carries TRBV28 and TRBJ2-1; tentatively, D is TRBD1 (5 bases). CDR1 is MDHEN and CDR2 is SYDVKM in the germline V gene. CDR3 length: 12 amino acids. V was cut by 1 base and J by 7 bases, with 5 bases left in between. The CDR3 protein is CASSLSGNEQFF. The CDR3 region has the DNA TGTGCCAGCAGTTTATCAGGGAATGAGCAGTTCTTC.

This chain links TRBV7-6 with TRBJ1-4; weak D call: TRBD1 (5 bases). Germline V gives CDR1 SGHVS, CDR2 FNYEAQ. Trimming shortened V by 1 base and J by 8 bases, and 17 bases separated the two germline ends. The CDR3 runs to 16 residues. The CDR3 DNA reads as TGTGCCAGCAGCTTAGACTACGGCAGGGTGAGGGAAAAACTGTTTTTT. Its protein is CASSLDYGRVREKLFF. The variable domain in full, with the rest retrieved from reference TRBV7-6 and TRBJ1-4, is GAGVSQSPRYKVTKRGQDVALRCDPISGHVSLYWYRQALGQGPEFLTYFNYEAQQDKSGLPNDRFSAERPEGSISTLTIQRTEQRDSAMYRCASSLDYGRVREKLFFGSGTQLSVL.

The chain recombines TRBV6-5 with TRBJ2-7; D is ambiguous. From germline, CDR1 is MNHEY and CDR2 SVGAGI. This CDR3 region has 15 residues. V lost 0 bases, J lost 3 bases, and 12 bases lay in between. The DNA of the CDR3 is TGTGCCAGCAGTTACTCGATAATAAAGAGCTACGAGCAGTACTTC. Protein sequence: CASSYSIIKSYEQYF.

This chain uses TRBV4-1 with TRBJ2-2; D remains unclear. The CDR3 runs to 16 residues. Trimming cost V 1 base and J 1 base, with 10 bases left between them. In germline, CDR1 is MGHRA, CDR2 YSYEKL. The CDR3 bases are TGCGCCAGCAGCCAAGGCCCCAGTATGAACACCGGGGAGCTGTTTTTT. Its protein product is CASSQGPSMNTGELFF.

This clone was detected only once. The chain has TRBV6-5 and TRBJ2-2; D may be TRBD1 (6 bases). V was trimmed by 6 bases and J by 6 bases, leaving 14 bases between them. This CDR3 is 14 amino acids long. Germline values: CDR1 MNHEY, CDR2 SVGAGI. The CDR3 sequence is CASRLLGAAGELFF. The CDR3 nucleotides are TGTGCCAGCAGACTTCTGGGGGCCGCCGGGGAGCTGTTTTTT.

This clone has a handful of counts. The chain's CDR3 is CATSRDRENTGELFF. CDR3 DNA sequence: TGTGCCACCAGCAGAGATCGGGAGAACACCGGGGAGCTGTTTTTT. The V gene is TRBV15, the J gene TRBJ2-2; tentative D call: TRBD2 (5 bases). This CDR3 has 15 amino acids. The V end lost 0 bases, the J end lost 1 base, and 6 bases lay between the germline ends. Germline V gene lookup returns CDR1 LNHNV and CDR2 YYDKDF (reference sequence).

The chain employs TRBV7-2 and TRBJ2-1; 8 bases match TRBD1. V dropped 1 base and J dropped 5; count of bases not matched to a gene: 4. The germline V gene has CDR1 SGHTA and CDR2 FQGNSA. The CDR3 covers 15 residues. CDR3 in DNA: TGTGCCAGCAGCTTAGGGCAGGGGGCACACAATGAGCAGTTCTTC. Translated: CASSLGQGAHNEQFF.

This clone occurred a few times. This chain joins TRBV5-1 and TRBJ1-4; 12 positions match TRBD1. CDR1 and CDR2 (germline): SGHRS, YFSETQ. CDR3 length: 16 amino acids. The trim removed 5 bases at V and 8 bases at J, leaving 10 bases unmatched. The CDR3 spells CASRTGTGGDYEKLFF. In nucleotides, the CDR3 is TGCGCCAGCAGAACCGGGACAGGGGGCGATTACGAAAAACTGTTTTTT.

The chain joins TRBV7-3 to TRBJ2-3; D perhaps matches TRBD1 (6 bases). V lost 5 bases and J lost 3, with 15 bases in between. CDR3 length: 15 residues. Germline V gene lookup returns CDR1 SGHTA and CDR2 FQGTGA. The CDR3 DNA reads as TGTGCCAGCAGCCTCACAGGGCAGGGGACAGATACGCAGTATTTT. It is translated as CASSLTGQGTDTQYF.

The genes are TRBV30 and TRBJ1-2; 7 nucleotides line up with TRBD1. V was clipped by 5 bases and J by 0 bases; unmatched bases: 3. The germline CDR1 and CDR2 sequences are GTSNPN and SVGIG (reference sequence). CDR3 length: 13 amino acids. CDR3 DNA: TGTGCCTGGGGACAGGCCTCTAACTATGGCTACACCTTC. Residues: CAWGQASNYGYTF. Combining the CDR3 with reference TRBV30 and TRBJ1-2 gives the whole variable domain SQTIHQWPATLVQPVGSPLSLECTVEGTSNPNLYWYRQAAGRGLQLLFYSVGIGQISSEVPQNLSASRPQDRQFILSSKKLLLSDSGFYLCAWGQASNYGYTFGSGTRLTVV.

This clone was counted a few times. The chain employs TRBV7-6 and TRBJ2-2; TRBD1 matches 10 bases. The V and J ends lost 5 bases and 3 bases, in that order; junction bases with no gene match: 9. CDR3 length: 17 amino acids. Germline CDR1 and CDR2: SGHVS and FNYEAQ. CDR3 nucleotides: TGTGCCAGCAGCCTGGGAACCGGGACAGGGGACACCGGGGAGCTGTTTTTT. It specifies CASSLGTGTGDTGELFF.